This T cell receptor beta chain was captured by sequencing in a study of shared clonotypes between healthy human individuals. Whole-study context: Three plates were used per donor for CD4 naive, three for CD4 memory, two for CD8 naive and one for CD8 memory. General study results and limits: Sequencing depth was expected to affect clonotype sharing among donors.

Trimming took 0 bases from V and 4 from J, leaving 16 bases between them. The CDR3 extends over 16 amino acids. Germline V gives CDR1 MNHEY, CDR2 SMNVEV (reference sequence). Naivety among CD8 cells was defined by CD45RO negativity and positive CCR7 selection, thereby excluding terminally differentiated effector memory CD45RA+ cells. Across several immunoSEQ plates, the genomic DNA of each subset was split evenly. Per the study methods: From ImmunoSEQ came sequences covering only the junction and carrying no quality scores, so filtering differed. Clones were read by immunoSEQ multiplex PCR, and TCRdb kept only the in-frame ones, dropping some. V and J calls and clone size are those listed in that table; D and trimming were worked out from the DNA. The sample includes about 2.1 million clones, about 93% of them seen just once. On this clone: The antigen remains unidentified.

Sequenced material: naive CD8+ T cells from PBMCs. The rearrangement uses TRBV27 and TRBJ2-7; D is uncertain. This TCR derives from a man younger than 35 in good health. Some clones in this sample may be carry-over from other donors' samples. The CDR3 loop reads CASSLSMGLIRYEQYF. The CDR3 DNA is TGTGCCAGCAGTTTATCGATGGGGTTAATTCGATACGAGCAGTACTTC.